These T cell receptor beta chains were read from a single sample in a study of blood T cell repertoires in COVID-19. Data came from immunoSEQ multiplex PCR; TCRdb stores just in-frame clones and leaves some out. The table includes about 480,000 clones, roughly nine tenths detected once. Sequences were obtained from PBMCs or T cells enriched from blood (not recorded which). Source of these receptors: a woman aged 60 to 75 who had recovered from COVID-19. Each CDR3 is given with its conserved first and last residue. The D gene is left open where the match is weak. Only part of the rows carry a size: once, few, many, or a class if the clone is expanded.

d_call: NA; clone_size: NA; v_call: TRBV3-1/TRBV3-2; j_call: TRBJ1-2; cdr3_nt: TGTGCCAGCAGCCACTCCAACAGAGGAGGGGGCTACACCTTC; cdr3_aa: CASSHSNRGGGYTF
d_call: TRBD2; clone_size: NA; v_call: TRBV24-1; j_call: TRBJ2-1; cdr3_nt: TGTGCCACCAGTGATATTTCGGGGGGTATGGAGCAGTTCTTC; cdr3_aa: CATSDISGGMEQFF
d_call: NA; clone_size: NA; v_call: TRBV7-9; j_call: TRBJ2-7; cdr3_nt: TGTGCCAGCAGCCTTACACAGGGAAACGAGCAGTACTTC; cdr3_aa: CASSLTQGNEQYF
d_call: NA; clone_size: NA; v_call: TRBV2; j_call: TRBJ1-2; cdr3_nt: TGTGCCAGCCGCCCCCCAGGGCTCGGCTATGGCTACACCTTC; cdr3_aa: CASRPPGLGYGYTF
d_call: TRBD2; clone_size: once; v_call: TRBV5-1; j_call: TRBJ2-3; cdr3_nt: TGCGCCAGCAGCTTGGTGGCGGGGGGGGCCGAAGATACGCAGTATTTT; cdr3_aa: CASSLVAGGAEDTQYF
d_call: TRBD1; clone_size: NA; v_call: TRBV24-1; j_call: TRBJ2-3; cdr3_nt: TGTGCCACCAGTGACGTTCAGGGGGCAGGAAATACGCAGTATTTT; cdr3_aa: CATSDVQGAGNTQYF
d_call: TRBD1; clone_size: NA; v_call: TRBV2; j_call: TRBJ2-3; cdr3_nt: TGTGCCAGCAGTGATCCGGGACAGGGAACAGATACGCAGTATTTT; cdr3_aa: CASSDPGQGTDTQYF
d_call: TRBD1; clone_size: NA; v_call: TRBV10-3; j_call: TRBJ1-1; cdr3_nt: TGTGCCATCAGTCCCGGGACAGGAGGGACCTTACAAGGGTTCTTAGGGGCTTTCTTT; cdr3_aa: CAISPGTGGTLQGFLGAFF
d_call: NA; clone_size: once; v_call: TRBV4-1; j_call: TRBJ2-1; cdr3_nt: TGCGCCAGCAGCCAAGCCGTACAGGGAGCCTCATACAATGAGCAGTTCTTC; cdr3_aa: CASSQAVQGASYNEQFF
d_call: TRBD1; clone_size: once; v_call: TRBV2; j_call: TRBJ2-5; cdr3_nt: TGTGCCAGCAGTGAAAATCCCAGGGGGCTAGAGACCCAGTACTTC; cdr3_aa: CASSENPRGLETQYF
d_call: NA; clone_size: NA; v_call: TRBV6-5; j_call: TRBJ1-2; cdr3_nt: TGTGCCAGCAGTTACTCCCAGGGCGGCTATGGCTACACCTTC; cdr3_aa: CASSYSQGGYGYTF
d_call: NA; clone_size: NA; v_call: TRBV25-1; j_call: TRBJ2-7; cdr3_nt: TGTGCCAGCAGTGAGAGGCATCCTACCTACGAGCAGTACTTC; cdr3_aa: CASSERHPTYEQYF
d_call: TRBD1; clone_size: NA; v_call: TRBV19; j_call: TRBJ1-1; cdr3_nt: TGTGCCAGTAGTCGAACAGGGGTGTTTTCTGAAGCTTTCTTT; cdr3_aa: CASSRTGVFSEAFF
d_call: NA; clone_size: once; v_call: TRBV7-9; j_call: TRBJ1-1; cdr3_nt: TGTGCCAGCAGCATCCTTCAGGGAATAGGGACTGAAGCTTTCTTT; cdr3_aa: CASSILQGIGTEAFF
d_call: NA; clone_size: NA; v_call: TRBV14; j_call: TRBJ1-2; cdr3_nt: TGTGCCAGCAGCCCCGGAGGTGGCAGCCTTTCTCGCTATGGCTACACCTTC; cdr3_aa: CASSPGGGSLSRYGYTF
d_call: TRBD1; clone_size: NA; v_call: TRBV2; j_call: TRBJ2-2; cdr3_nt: TGTGCCAGCGGAGGACAGGGCTACACCGGGGAGCTGTTTTTT; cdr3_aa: CASGGQGYTGELFF
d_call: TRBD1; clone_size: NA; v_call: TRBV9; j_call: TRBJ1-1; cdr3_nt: TGTGCCAGCAGCTCTACAGGGGGGAACACTGAAGCTTTCTTT; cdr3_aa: CASSSTGGNTEAFF
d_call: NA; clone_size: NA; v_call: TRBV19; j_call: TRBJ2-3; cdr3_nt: TGTGCCAGTACCCTGTCCGGAGGCGCAGATACGCAGTATTTT; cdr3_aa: CASTLSGGADTQYF
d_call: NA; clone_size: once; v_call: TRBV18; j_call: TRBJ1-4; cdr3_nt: TGTGCCAGCTCATCCCGGTCGGGGGGATTGCTCGCTAATGAAAAACTGTTTTTT; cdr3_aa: CASSSRSGGLLANEKLFF
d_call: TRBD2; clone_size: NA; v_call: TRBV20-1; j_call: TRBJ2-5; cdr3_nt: TGCAGTGCTAGTGCGACTAGCGGGGAAGAGACCCAGTACTTC; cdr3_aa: CSASATSGEETQYF
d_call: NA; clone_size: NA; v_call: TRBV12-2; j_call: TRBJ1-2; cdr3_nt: TGTGCAAGTGTTATGGCACAATATGGCTACACCTTC; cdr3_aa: CASVMAQYGYTF
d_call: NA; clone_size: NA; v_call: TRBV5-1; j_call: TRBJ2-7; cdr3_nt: TGCGCCAGCGGGAAAGGACCCGGGAGCTCCTACGAGCAGTACTTC; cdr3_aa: CASGKGPGSSYEQYF
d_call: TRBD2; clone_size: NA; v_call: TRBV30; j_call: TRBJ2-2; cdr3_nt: TGTGCCTGGAAGAGACTAGCGGGGGGGCCGGGCACCGGGGAGCTGTTTTTT; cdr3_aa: CAWKRLAGGPGTGELFF
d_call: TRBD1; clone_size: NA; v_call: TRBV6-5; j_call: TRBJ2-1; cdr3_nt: TGTGCCAGCAGTTACCTCGGACAGGGGCCCTACAATGAGCAGTTCTTC; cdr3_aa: CASSYLGQGPYNEQFF
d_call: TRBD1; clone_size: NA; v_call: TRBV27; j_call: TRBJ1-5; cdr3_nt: TGTGCCAGCAGTTTTTCTTTTCAGGGGGCACAGCCCCAGCATTTT; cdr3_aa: CASSFSFQGAQPQHF
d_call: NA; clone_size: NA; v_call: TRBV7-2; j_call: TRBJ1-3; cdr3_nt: TGTGCCAGCAGCTCGCGGGGGCGCTCTGGAAACACCATATATTTT; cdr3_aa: CASSSRGRSGNTIYF
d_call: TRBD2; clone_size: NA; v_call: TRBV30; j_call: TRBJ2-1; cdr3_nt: TGTGCCTGGAGTGTGGGCGGGGGGAAGGATGAGCAGTTCTTC; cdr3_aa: CAWSVGGGKDEQFF
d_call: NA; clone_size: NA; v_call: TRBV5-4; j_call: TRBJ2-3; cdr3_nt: TGTGCCAGCAGCTACGGGGGGCAGGGATCGATAGATACGCAGTATTTT; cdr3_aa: CASSYGGQGSIDTQYF
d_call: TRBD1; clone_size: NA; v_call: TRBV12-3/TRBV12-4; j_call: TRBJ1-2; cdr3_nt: TGTGCCAGCAGTACCACAGGGGGCGAGGGCTACACCTTC; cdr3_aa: CASSTTGGEGYTF
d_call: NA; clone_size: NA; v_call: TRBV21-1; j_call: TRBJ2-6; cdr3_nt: TGTGCCAGCCCAGACCTTCCGGGATGGTGGCCTGGGGCCAACGTCCTGACTTTC; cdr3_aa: CASPDLPGWWPGANVLTF
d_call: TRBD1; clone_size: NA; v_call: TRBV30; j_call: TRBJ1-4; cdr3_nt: TGTGCCTGGAGTCGGCAGGGGGGAGCAACTAATGAAAAACTGTTTTTT; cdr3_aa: CAWSRQGGATNEKLFF
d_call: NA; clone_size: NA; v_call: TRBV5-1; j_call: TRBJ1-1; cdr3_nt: TGCGCCAGCAGCCTACAAGGAGAGACTGAAGCTTTCTTT; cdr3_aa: CASSLQGETEAFF
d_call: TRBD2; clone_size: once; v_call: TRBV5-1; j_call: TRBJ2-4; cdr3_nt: TGCGCCAGCAGCTCAGCTAGCGGGGGGGCTGCCAAAAACATTCAGTACTTC; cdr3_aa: CASSSASGGAAKNIQYF
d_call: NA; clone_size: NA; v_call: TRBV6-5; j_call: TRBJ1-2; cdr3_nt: TGTGCCAGCAGACTTTCTCGGGGGAACTATGGCTACACCTTC; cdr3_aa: CASRLSRGNYGYTF
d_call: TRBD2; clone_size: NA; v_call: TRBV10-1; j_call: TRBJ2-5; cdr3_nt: TGCGCCAGCCGGGGGAAACTAGCGGGTTACCAAGAGACCCAGTACTTC; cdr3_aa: CASRGKLAGYQETQYF
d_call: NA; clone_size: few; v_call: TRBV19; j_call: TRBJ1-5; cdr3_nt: TGTGCCAGTAGTATTAGCCCTTTCGTAGTACCCCAGCATTTT; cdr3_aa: CASSISPFVVPQHF
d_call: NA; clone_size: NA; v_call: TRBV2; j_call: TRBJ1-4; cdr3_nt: TGTGCCAGCAGGGCAGGGGCGCCCCGTAATGAAAAACTGTTTTTT; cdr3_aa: CASRAGAPRNEKLFF
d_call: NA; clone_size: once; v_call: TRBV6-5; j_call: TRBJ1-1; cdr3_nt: TGTGCCAGCCCTGGGGGGTACATGAACACTGAAGCTTTCTTT; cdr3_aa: CASPGGYMNTEAFF
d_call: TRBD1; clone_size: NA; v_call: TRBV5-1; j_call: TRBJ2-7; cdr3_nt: TGCGCCAGCAGCGCCACCGGGACAGGGTACAACGAGCAGTACTTC; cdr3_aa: CASSATGTGYNEQYF
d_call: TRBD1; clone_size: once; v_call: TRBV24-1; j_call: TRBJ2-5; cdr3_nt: TGTGCCACCAGTGACTGGACAGGAAAGGGGGAGACCCAGTACTTC; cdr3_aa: CATSDWTGKGETQYF
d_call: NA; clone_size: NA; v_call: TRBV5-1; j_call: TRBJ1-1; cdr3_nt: TGCGCCAGCTCAACATTGAGCGGGGGGGAGGCTTTCTTT; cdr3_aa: CASSTLSGGEAFF
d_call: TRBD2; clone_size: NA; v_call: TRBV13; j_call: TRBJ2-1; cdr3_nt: TGTGCCAGCAGCCACCTTAGCGGGGGGGCGTCCTACAATGAGCAGTTCTTC; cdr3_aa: CASSHLSGGASYNEQFF
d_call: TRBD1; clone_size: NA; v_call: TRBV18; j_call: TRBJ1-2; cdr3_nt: TGTGCCAGCACCCGGGACAGGGATGGCTACACCTTC; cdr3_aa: CASTRDRDGYTF
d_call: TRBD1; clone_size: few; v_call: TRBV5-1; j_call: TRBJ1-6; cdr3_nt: TGCGCCAGCAGCTTCAGGGGGCAAAGCCCCCTTGAACCCCTCCACTTT; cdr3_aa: CASSFRGQSPLEPLHF
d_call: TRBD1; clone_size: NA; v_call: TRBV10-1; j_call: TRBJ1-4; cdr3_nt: TGCGCCAGCATCAGGGGGCGCCGGAAGGAAAAACTGTTTTTT; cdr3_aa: CASIRGRRKEKLFF
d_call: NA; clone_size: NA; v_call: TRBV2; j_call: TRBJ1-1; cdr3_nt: TGTGCCAGCAGCAGAGAGCGCACTGAAGCTTTCTTT; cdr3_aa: CASSRERTEAFF
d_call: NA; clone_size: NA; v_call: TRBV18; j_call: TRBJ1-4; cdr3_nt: TGTGCCAGCTCACCACCGGGGGGTAATGAGGAAAAACTGTTTTTT; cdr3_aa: CASSPPGGNEEKLFF
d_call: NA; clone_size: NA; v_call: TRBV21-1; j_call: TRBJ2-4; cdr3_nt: TGTGCCAGCAGTTGCGGTAGAGCCAAAAACATTCAGTACTTC; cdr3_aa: CASSCGRAKNIQYF
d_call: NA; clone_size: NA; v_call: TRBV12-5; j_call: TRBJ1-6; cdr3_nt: TGTGCTAGTGGTTTAGGGGGGGACTATAATTCACCCCTCCACTTT; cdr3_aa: CASGLGGDYNSPLHF
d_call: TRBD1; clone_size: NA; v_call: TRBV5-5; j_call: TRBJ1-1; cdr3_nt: TGTGCCAGCAGCTCCGGGACAGGGTTAACTGAAGCTTTCTTT; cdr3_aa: CASSSGTGLTEAFF
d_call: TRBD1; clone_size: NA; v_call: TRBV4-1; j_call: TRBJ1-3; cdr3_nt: TGCGCCAGCAGCCAAGTTAGTGCAGGGGGAGGTGGAAACACCATATATTTT; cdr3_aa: CASSQVSAGGGGNTIYF
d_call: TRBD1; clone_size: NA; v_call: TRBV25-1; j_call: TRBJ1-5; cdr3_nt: TGTGCCAGCAGTGAACCTAGACAGGGGAGCAATCAGCCCCAGCATTTT; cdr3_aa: CASSEPRQGSNQPQHF
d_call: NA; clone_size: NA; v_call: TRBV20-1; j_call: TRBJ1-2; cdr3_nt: TGCAGTGCTAGCCCGGGCTATGGCTACACCTTC; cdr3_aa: CSASPGYGYTF
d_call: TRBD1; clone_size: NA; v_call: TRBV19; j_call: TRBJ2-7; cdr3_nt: TGTGCCAGTACCCTGGGACAGGGGCCCTACGAGCAGTACTTC; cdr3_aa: CASTLGQGPYEQYF
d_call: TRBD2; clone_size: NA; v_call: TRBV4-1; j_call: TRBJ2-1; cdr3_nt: TGCGCCAGCAGCCAAGTGATAGCGGGGGGGTACAATGAGCAGTTCTTC; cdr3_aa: CASSQVIAGGYNEQFF
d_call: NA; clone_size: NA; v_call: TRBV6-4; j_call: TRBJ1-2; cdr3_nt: TGTGCCAGCAGGGCCCCGGGCTATGGCTACACCTTC; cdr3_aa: CASRAPGYGYTF
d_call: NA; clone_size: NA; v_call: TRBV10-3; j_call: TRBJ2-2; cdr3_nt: TGTGCCATCTCGGAGACCTGGAACACCGGGGAGCTGTTTTTT; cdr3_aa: CAISETWNTGELFF